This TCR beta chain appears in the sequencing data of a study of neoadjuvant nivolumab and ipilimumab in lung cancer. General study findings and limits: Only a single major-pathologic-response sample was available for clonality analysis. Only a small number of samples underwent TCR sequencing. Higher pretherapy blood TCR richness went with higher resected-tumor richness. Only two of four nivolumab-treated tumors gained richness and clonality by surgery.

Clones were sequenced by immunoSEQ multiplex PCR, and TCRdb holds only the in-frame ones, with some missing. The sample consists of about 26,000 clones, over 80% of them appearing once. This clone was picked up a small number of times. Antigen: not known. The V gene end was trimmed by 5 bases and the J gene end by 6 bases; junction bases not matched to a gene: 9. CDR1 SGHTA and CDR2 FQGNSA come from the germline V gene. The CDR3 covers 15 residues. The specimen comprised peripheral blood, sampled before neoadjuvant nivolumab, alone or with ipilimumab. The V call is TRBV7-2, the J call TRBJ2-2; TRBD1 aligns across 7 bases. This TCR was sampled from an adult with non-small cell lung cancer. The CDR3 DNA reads TGTGCCAGCAGCCCCAGACAGGGTAGCGCCGGGGAGCTGTTTTTT. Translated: CASSPRQGSAGELFF.